This is a list of T cell receptor beta chains from one sample in a study of CD8 T cells in Susac syndrome. TCRdb itself ran the immunoSEQ multiplex PCR reads through MiXCR, one entry per CDR3 protein. Of 150,000 to 200,000 distinct CDR3 sequences in the sample, 90% to 95% were seen once. The sample taken for sequencing was CD4+ T cells from PBMCs. These receptors all come from a human donor in good health. Each CDR3 is given with its conserved first and last residue. Fields, in order: CDR3 DNA, CDR3 protein, clone size, V gene, J gene, D gene. A D gene is named only where the DNA matches it firmly. Clone size, where shown, is once, few, many, or a class for clones that have expanded.

cdr3_nt: TGTGCCAGCAGCGTAGATGGCAGTCAAGAGACCCAGTACTTC
cdr3_aa: CASSVDGSQETQYF
clone_size: -
v_call: TRBV9
j_call: TRBJ2-5
d_call: -

cdr3_nt: TGCAGTGCTCCGATAAGAGGTTTGTACGAGCAGTACTTC
cdr3_aa: CSAPIRGLYEQYF
clone_size: -
v_call: TRBV20-1
j_call: TRBJ2-7
d_call: -

cdr3_nt: TGTGCCAGCAGCTTAATGTCCAGGGAGCAGTACTTC
cdr3_aa: CASSLMSREQYF
clone_size: -
v_call: TRBV7-2
j_call: TRBJ2-7
d_call: -

cdr3_nt: TGCAGTGCTAGCGGATGGCTAGCGGGGGAGACCCAGTACTTC
cdr3_aa: CSASGWLAGETQYF
clone_size: -
v_call: TRBV20-1
j_call: TRBJ2-5
d_call: TRBD2

cdr3_nt: TGTGCCAGCAGCTTAGAGGAGTATGGCTACACCTTC
cdr3_aa: CASSLEEYGYTF
clone_size: -
v_call: TRBV13
j_call: TRBJ1-2
d_call: -

cdr3_nt: TGTGCCAGCAGCCCAAACGGCGCAGGGGGGTACCAAGAGACCCAGTACTTC
cdr3_aa: CASSPNGAGGYQETQYF
clone_size: -
v_call: TRBV4-2
j_call: TRBJ2-5
d_call: -

cdr3_nt: TGTGCCAGCAGCGCAGTTGTAGGCTACGAGCAGTACTTC
cdr3_aa: CASSAVVGYEQYF
clone_size: -
v_call: TRBV7-9
j_call: TRBJ2-7
d_call: -

cdr3_nt: TGTGCCAGCACCCTCGGAGGGACGGGGGAGGCAGATACGCAGTATTTT
cdr3_aa: CASTLGGTGEADTQYF
clone_size: once
v_call: TRBV7-9
j_call: TRBJ2-3
d_call: -

cdr3_nt: TGCAGTGCTAGGGACTCTGAAGCTTTCTTT
cdr3_aa: CSARDSEAFF
clone_size: -
v_call: TRBV20-1
j_call: TRBJ1-1
d_call: -

cdr3_nt: TGTGCCAGCAGCTTGTGGGGGCCGGGCACAGATACGCAGTATTTT
cdr3_aa: CASSLWGPGTDTQYF
clone_size: once
v_call: TRBV7-2
j_call: TRBJ2-3
d_call: -

cdr3_nt: TGTGCCAGCAGCTTAAGTGGGGCAGAGACCCAGTACTTC
cdr3_aa: CASSLSGAETQYF
clone_size: -
v_call: TRBV7-2
j_call: TRBJ2-5
d_call: -

cdr3_nt: TGTGCCAGCAGTCTCGGACAGGGGGCCTCTGGGGCCAACGTCCTGACTTTC
cdr3_aa: CASSLGQGASGANVLTF
clone_size: -
v_call: TRBV12-3/TRBV12-4
j_call: TRBJ2-6
d_call: TRBD1

cdr3_nt: TGTGCCCCCTTCGGGGGCCGTGGCTACACCTTC
cdr3_aa: CAPFGGRGYTF
clone_size: few
v_call: TRBV9
j_call: TRBJ1-2
d_call: -